This paragraph covers one T cell receptor (beta chain) sequence. No cognate antigen has been identified for it. Qualities for individual bases were not recorded, and no much larger clone is one base off. The CDR3 regions of human TCRbeta chains were subjected to immunosequencing. The study's own analysis went as follows. Repertoire TCRs were checked for matches against a reference library of SARS-CoV-2-specific TCRs that had been generated using the MIRA antigen-specificity platform. Breadth was defined as the fraction of unique TCRs that were SARS-CoV-2-associated, and depth was defined as the fraction of total T cells that were SARS-CoV-2-associated. Each spike-specific TCR was assigned to its reactive spike region and to a CD4 or CD8 class using the MIRA data. Log10-transformed breadth and depth values were compared by one-way ANOVA with Sidak's multiple comparisons tests. TCRdb took over this immuneACCESS table, retaining in-frame rearrangements with V and J assigned. Such tables are incomplete; in checked studies, under half of the missing clones stem from an unresolved V gene, and the remainder is unexplained. V, J and clone size are those of that table, while D and trimming were read from the DNA. For this sample there are 110,000 to 150,000 clones; around 93% appear just once. The top ten constitute approximately 9% of the sample.

The sample comes from a study of T cell responses to AZD1222 COVID-19 vaccine (dated by TCRdb to the early 2020s). General notes on the study: AZD1222 recipients given second doses at about 4 weeks or at about 12 weeks were pooled, since spike-specific TCR depth and breadth were not found to differ between the two schedules. Trial participants were enrolled by age into 18-55, 56-69 and 70-plus year subgroups, with approximately 150, 28 and 58 TCR-sequenced participants respectively. TCR sequencing was performed for 230 to 250 trial participants, of whom roughly 200 were given two doses of AZD1222 and around 25 were given two doses of MenACWY control vaccine. Study-wide findings and limitations: Vaccine-associated CD4 TCRs spanned the whole spike protein, with dominant responses in regions 160-218 and 743-854. Nearly half of unique spike-specific TCRs reportedly recognized epitopes outside regions mutated in the B.1.351 and B.1.1.7 variants. In the small 56-69-year group, the increase in depth fell short of significance, most likely because of low power. Conclusions about previously exposed vaccinees were limited because only 5 or 6 AZD1222 recipients were SARS-CoV-2 seropositive at baseline. Because no day 14 peak-response samples were available, repertoires were characterized only after the peak T cell response. Spike-specific TCR breadth and depth rose significantly after two AZD1222 doses compared with day 0 and with MenACWY recipients. Participants were mostly white British, with more females than males. The authors suggested clonal diversity may have been underestimated.

V loses 5 bases of germline sequence and J loses 3 bases, and the interval between the two ends is 10 bases. Counted from cysteine to phenylalanine, this CDR3 has 13 amino acids. Only the CDR3 part of the read is kept: 39 bases, read in frame from the first base. CDR1 SGHTA and CDR2 FQGTGA are derived from the germline V gene. The time point label, as the study defines it: baseline before first vaccination. Vaccinee samples were obtained from the UK trials COV001 and COV002, which included a single-blind randomized controlled phase 2/3 trial of AZD1222 (ChAdOx1 nCoV-19) in healthy adults. Trial participant PBMC samples were collected at day 0 and day 28 after the second dose for TCRbeta chain sequencing.

Sequences were derived from peripheral blood, sampled on day 0 of AZD1222 vaccination. Rearrangement joined TRBV7-3 to TRBJ1-1, with no D gene named confidently. The receptor was isolated from an adult in good health. The CDR3 corresponds to CASSVQADTEAFF. At the DNA level, the sequence is TGTGCCAGCAGCGTCCAGGCAGACACTGAAGCTTTCTTT.